The clone carrying this T cell receptor beta chain has more than one count but fewer than ten. Germline V CDR1 and CDR2: MGHRA, YSYEKL. This CDR3 is 14 amino acids long. V lost 7 bases and J 5 bases, leaving 12 bases between the germline ends. This specimen belongs to a study of OX40 agonist ivuxolimab in advanced cancers. Study background: Patients enrolled in dose escalation were diagnosed with hepatocellular carcinoma, melanoma, renal cell or head and neck cancer.

Sequencing was performed with immunoSEQ multiplex PCR; in TCRdb, only in-frame clones are kept and a portion is missing. The table records about 79,000 clones, 85% to 90% of them present only once. The source was CD4+ or CD8+ T cells sorted from blood, collected in a trial of the OX40 agonist ivuxolimab. This receptor was obtained from an adult with an advanced solid tumor such as melanoma, head and neck, liver or kidney cancer. The chain employs TRBV4-1 and TRBJ1-6; no clear D gene. This chain's CDR3 is CASTRLGNNSPLHF. The CDR3 bases are TGCGCCAGCACCCGACTTGGGAATAATTCACCCCTCCACTTT.